This entry is about one TCR beta chain. This may be a read error, as it is one base from a much larger clone. The CDR3 length is 14 residues. Germline assignment: CDR1 ENHRY and CDR2 SYGVKD. This record comes from a study of tumor-infiltrating lymphocytes in primary liver carcinoma. Study at large: The patients, men and women alike, were aged 30 to 69 years.

Germline DNA was also extracted, and blood RNA derived from unsorted whole blood. Using a constant-region primer together with ProtoScript II reverse transcriptase, TCR beta cDNA was made from roughly 520 ng of total RNA. Slightly modified ARM-PCR with three nested multiplex PCR rounds yielded TCR beta libraries. The first two PCR rounds, approximately 10 cycles each, used TRBV1-TRBV30 forward primers and a C-beta reverse primer. TCRdb redid the calling of the multiplex PCR reads with MiXCR, one entry per CDR3 protein. Seen here are roughly 330,000 distinct CDR3 sequences, roughly two thirds observed once, and the top ten hold approximately 5.9%.

Sequenced: peripheral blood. This receptor was taken from a man in his forties with primary liver carcinoma and hepatitis B virus infection. The chain combines TRBV10-3 with TRBJ1-3; a possible D gene is TRBD1 (6 bases). CDR3 sequence (DNA): TGTGTCACCATTTTACAGGGAACTGGAAACACCATATATTTT. Translating it yields CVTILQGTGNTIYF.